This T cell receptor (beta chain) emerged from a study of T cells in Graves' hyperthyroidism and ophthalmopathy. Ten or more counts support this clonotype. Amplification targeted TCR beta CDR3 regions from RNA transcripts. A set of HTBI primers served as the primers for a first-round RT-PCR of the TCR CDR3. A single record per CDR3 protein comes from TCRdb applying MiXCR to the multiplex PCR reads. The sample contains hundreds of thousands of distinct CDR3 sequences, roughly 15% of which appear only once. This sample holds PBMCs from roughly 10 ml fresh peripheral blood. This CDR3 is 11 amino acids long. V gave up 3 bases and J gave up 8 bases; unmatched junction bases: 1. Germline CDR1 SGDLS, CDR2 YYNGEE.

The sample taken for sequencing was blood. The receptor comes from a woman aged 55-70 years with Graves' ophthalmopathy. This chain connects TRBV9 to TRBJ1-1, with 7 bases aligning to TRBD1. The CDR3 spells CASSAQGEAFF. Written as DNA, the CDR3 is TGTGCCAGCAGCGCACAGGGGGAAGCTTTCTTT. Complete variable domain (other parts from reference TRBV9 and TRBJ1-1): DSGVTQTPKHLITATGQRVTLRCSPRSGDLSVYWYQQSLDQGLQFLIQYYNGEERAKGNILERFSAQQFPDLHSELNLSSLELGDSALYFCASSAQGEAFFGQGTRLTVV.